A single sample gave rise to the 15 T cell receptor beta chains below, sequenced in a study of T cells in Graves' hyperthyroidism and ophthalmopathy (dated by TCRdb to between 2018 and 2021). Library creation used multiplex PCR. Sequencing instrument: Illumina HiSeq 2000. The TCR beta CDR3 regions were amplified from the RNA transcripts. The first round of RT-PCR for the TCR CDR3 was performed with the HTBI primer set and the Qiagen OneStep RT-PCR kit. TCRdb handled the public reads itself, with Q25 trimming in fastp and clone calling in MiXCR, and kept productive beta chains. Identical CDR3 proteins give one entry, which carries the most common genes and DNA. Counted in this sample were some 460,000 distinct CDR3 sequences; 15% to 19% of them appeared once. Roughly 7.7% of the sample belongs to the ten largest clones. Input material: blood. Receptors originate from a woman between 18 and 29 years old with Graves' hyperthyroidism.

The chain uses TRBV12-3 or TRBV12-4 and TRBJ1-2, with 7 bases lining up with TRBD1. CDR3 length: 15 amino acids. The V segment lost 4 bases and the J segment 4 bases; nucleotides outside the gene matches: 9. In DNA, the CDR3 is TGTGCCAGCAGTTCAAACCGGGACAGTTCCTATGGCTACACCTTC. It encodes CASSSNRDSSYGYTF.

This clonotype was recorded many times. The J gene is TRBJ2-3, the V gene TRBV24-1, with a tentative D call TRBD2 (6 bases). V dropped 4 bases and J dropped 0 bases, with 13 bases sitting between them. The CDR3 consists of 16 residues. Per germline, CDR1 KGHDR and CDR2 SFDVKD. The CDR3 sequence: CATSEPGDSSTDTQYF. The CDR3 DNA reads as TGTGCCACCAGTGAACCGGGGGATTCTAGCACAGATACGCAGTATTTT.

For this clonotype: This clone may be a read error of a much larger clone one base away. The chain employs TRBV6-1 and TRBJ2-3, with D perhaps matching TRBD2 (6 bases). V was cut by 0 bases and J by 4 bases, with 8 bases left in between. The CDR3 has 14 amino acids. Germline CDR1 and CDR2: MNHNS and SASEGT. The CDR3 is CASSEAREADTQYF. The CDR3 DNA reads as TGTGCCAGCAGTGAAGCGAGGGAGGCAGATACGCAGTATTTT.

This chain joins TRBV19 and TRBJ1-4, with D maybe TRBD1 (5 bases). The CDR3 contains 14 residues. Germline V CDR1 and CDR2: LNHDA, SQIVND (reference sequence). V gave up 2 bases and J gave up 1 base, with 5 bases separating them. The CDR3: CASSIRGTNEKLFF. The CDR3 nucleotides read TGTGCCAGTAGTATAAGGGGAACTAATGAAAAACTGTTTTTT.

V is TRBV5-6 and J is TRBJ2-1; TRBD1 is a possible D gene (5 bases). Trimming removed 1 base at V and 5 bases at J, with 10 bases between. Germline CDR1 and CDR2: SGHDT and YYEEEE. The length of the CDR3 is 14 residues. For the CDR3, the DNA is TGTGCCAGCAGCTTGTGGCAGGGTAACAATGAGCAGTTCTTC. Amino acids: CASSLWQGNNEQFF.

The V gene is TRBV27, the J gene TRBJ1-4, with 7 positions matching TRBD1. With V trimmed by 3 bases and J by 3 bases, 19 bases remained unmatched. CDR3 length: 20 amino acids. The germline gives CDR1 MNHEY, CDR2 SMNVEV (reference sequence). CDR3 DNA: TGTGCCAGCAGTTTGGCCTCCGGGACAGCAGCATCGGAGGCTAATGAAAAACTGTTTTTT. Translated, it gives CASSLASGTAASEANEKLFF.

The rearrangement uses TRBV28 and TRBJ2-7; TRBD2 matches 12 bases. J was trimmed by 3 bases and V by 2 bases; bases with no gene match: 2. The CDR3 consists of 15 residues. The V gene's germline CDR1 is MDHEN and CDR2 SYDVKM. CDR3 nucleotides: TGTGCCAGCAGTTTAATGACTAGCGGGAGCTACGAGCAGTACTTC. It codes for CASSLMTSGSYEQYF.

At least ten counts were recorded for this clonotype. The chain is built from TRBV7-9 and TRBJ2-2; 8 bases line up with TRBD1. CDR3 size: 14 residues. J lost 1 base, V lost 7 bases, and 2 bases had no gene match. Germline CDR1 reads SEHNR; CDR2 reads FQNEAQ (reference sequence). CDR3 protein: CASTGTGNTGELFF. The CDR3 DNA is TGTGCCAGCACCGGGACAGGGAACACCGGGGAGCTGTTTTTT.

The rearrangement joins TRBV27 to TRBJ2-5; TRBD1 matches at 9 bases. CDR3 length: 14 amino acids. Germline V gene lookup returns CDR1 MNHEY and CDR2 SMNVEV (reference sequence). Germline trimming cut 5 bases from V and 5 bases from J; bases unmatched to any gene: 6. CDR3 DNA: TGTGCCAGCAGTCCACAGGGGGCCCTGGAGACCCAGTACTTC. Translating it yields CASSPQGALETQYF.

The table lists this clonotype with many counts. V and J are TRBV3-1 and TRBJ1-2; D call uncertain. Trimming removed 6 bases at V and 2 bases at J, with 10 bases between. Germline V gene sequence: CDR1 LGHDT, CDR2 YNNKEL (reference sequence). The CDR3 sequence is 13 residues long. The CDR3 nucleotides are TGTGCCAGCAGGTCGGTGGGGAACTATGGCTACACCTTC. As protein: CASRSVGNYGYTF.

This clonotype was detected many times. This chain uses TRBV11-2 with TRBJ2-7; 10 bases fit TRBD2. The CDR3 is 15 amino acids. Trimming took 5 bases from V and 2 from J; bases not matched to a gene: 6. Germline V gives CDR1 SGHAT, CDR2 FQNNGV. CDR3 bases: TGTGCCAGCAGCAACGGACTAGCGGCTACCTACGAGCAGTACTTC. Translation gives CASSNGLAATYEQYF.

Ten or more counts support this clonotype. The chain employs TRBV12-3 or TRBV12-4 and TRBJ2-5; D not certain. The CDR3 length is 13 residues. V was cut by 6 bases and J by 3 bases, with 11 bases left in between. CDR3 residues: CASSKWAEETQYF. The CDR3 DNA sequence: TGTGCCAGCAGCAAGTGGGCCGAAGAGACCCAGTACTTC.

This clonotype has at least ten counts. The chain carries TRBV7-9 and TRBJ1-4, with D uncertain. Germline V CDR1 and CDR2: SEHNR, FQNEAQ (reference sequence). This CDR3 contains 14 residues. The V end lost 4 bases, the J end lost 6 bases, and 12 bases lay between the germline ends. The CDR3 loop is CASSSSGSDEKLFF. The DNA of the CDR3 is TGTGCCAGCAGCTCATCGGGATCCGATGAAAAACTGTTTTTT.

This clonotype was recorded at least ten times. The chain recombines TRBV5-5 with TRBJ1-5, with D unclear. Trimming removed 0 bases at V and 0 bases at J, with 7 bases between. Germline CDR1 and CDR2: SGHKS and YYEKEE (reference sequence). CDR3 length: 15 residues. This CDR3 reads CASSLEGISNQPQHF. DNA for the CDR3: TGTGCCAGCAGCTTGGAAGGGATTAGCAATCAGCCCCAGCATTTT.

The chain carries TRBV2 and TRBJ1-2, with D perhaps matching TRBD1 (5 bases). This CDR3 is 14 amino acids long. The ends were cut back, 8 bases at V and 5 bases at J, with 18 bases in the middle. Per germline, CDR1 SNHLY and CDR2 FYNNEI. The CDR3 spells CASRQRKLEYGYTF. In DNA, the CDR3 is TGTGCCAGCCGACAGAGAAAACTTGAATATGGCTACACCTTC.